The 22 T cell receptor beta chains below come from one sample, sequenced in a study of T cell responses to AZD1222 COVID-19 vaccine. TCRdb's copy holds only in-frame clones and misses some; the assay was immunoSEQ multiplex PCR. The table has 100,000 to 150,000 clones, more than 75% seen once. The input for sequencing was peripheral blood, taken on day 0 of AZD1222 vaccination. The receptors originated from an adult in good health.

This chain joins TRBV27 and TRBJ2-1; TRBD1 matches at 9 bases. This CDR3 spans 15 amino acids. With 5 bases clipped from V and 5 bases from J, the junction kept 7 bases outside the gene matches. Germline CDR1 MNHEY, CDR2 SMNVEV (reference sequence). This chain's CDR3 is CASSIRTGADNEQFF. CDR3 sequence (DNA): TGTGCCAGCAGTATCCGGACAGGGGCCGACAATGAGCAGTTCTTC.

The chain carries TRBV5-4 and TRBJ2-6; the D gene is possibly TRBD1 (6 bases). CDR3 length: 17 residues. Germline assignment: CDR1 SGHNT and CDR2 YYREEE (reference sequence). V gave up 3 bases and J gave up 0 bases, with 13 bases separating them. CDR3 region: CASSSNYRDSGANVLTF. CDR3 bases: TGTGCCAGCAGCTCTAATTACAGGGACTCTGGGGCCAACGTCCTGACTTTC.

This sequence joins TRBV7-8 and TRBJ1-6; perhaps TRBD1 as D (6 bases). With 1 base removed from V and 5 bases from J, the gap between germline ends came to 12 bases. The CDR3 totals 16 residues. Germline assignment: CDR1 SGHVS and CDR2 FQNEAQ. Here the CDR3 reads CASSLEVRGNNSPLHF. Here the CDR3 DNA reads TGTGCCAGCAGCTTAGAGGTTAGGGGGAATAATTCACCCCTCCACTTT.

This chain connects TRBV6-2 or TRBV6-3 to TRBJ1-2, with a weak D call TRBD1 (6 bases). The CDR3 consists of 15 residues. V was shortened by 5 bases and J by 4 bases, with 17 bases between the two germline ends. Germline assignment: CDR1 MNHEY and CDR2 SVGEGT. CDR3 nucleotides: TGTGCCAGCAGTACAGCCTCAGGGGACCTCTATGGCTACACCTTC. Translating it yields CASSTASGDLYGYTF.

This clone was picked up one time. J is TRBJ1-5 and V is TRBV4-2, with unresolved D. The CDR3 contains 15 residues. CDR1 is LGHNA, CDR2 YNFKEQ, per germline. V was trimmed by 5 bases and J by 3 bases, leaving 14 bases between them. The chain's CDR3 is CASSEPGLNNQPQHF. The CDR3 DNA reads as TGTGCCAGCAGCGAACCCGGACTGAACAATCAGCCCCAGCATTTT.

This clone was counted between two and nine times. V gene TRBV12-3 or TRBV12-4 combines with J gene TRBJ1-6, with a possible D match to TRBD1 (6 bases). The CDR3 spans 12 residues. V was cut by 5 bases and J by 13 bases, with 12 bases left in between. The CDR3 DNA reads TGTGCCAGCAGTGCCACAGGGCGCCCCCTCCACTTT. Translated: CASSATGRPLHF.

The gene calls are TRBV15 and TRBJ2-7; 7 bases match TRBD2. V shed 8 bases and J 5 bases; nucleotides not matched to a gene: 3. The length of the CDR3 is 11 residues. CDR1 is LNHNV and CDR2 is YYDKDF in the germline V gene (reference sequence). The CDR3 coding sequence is TGTGCCACCCGGAGCGGGGACGAGCAGTACTTC. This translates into CATRSGDEQYF.

The chain's CDR3 is CASSLAPTGGRTDTQYF. The CDR3 coding sequence is TGTGCCAGCAGTTTAGCGCCGACAGGGGGCCGAACAGATACGCAGTATTTT. The chain recombines TRBV27 with TRBJ2-3, with TRBD1 identical over 10 bases. CDR1 and CDR2 (germline): MNHEY, SMNVEV (reference sequence). The CDR3 sequence is 17 residues long. V lost 2 bases to trimming and J lost 3 bases; unmatched junction nucleotides: 8.

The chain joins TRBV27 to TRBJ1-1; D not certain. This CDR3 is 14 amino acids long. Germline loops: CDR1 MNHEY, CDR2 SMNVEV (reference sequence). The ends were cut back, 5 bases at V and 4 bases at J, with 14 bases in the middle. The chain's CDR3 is CASSRRGLSTEAFF. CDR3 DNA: TGTGCCAGCAGTCGGAGAGGGTTGTCCACTGAAGCTTTCTTT.

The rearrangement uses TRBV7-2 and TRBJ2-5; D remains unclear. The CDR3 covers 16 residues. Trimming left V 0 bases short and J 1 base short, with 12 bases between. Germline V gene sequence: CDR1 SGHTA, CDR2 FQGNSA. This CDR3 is CASSLAGTGAQETQYF. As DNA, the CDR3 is TGTGCCAGCAGCTTAGCGGGAACCGGCGCCCAAGAGACCCAGTACTTC.

This CDR3 reads CASSSQGSGQPQHF. The CDR3, as DNA: TGTGCCAGTAGTAGCCAGGGATCGGGTCAGCCCCAGCATTTT. V is TRBV19 and J is TRBJ1-5; D may be TRBD1 (5 bases). The CDR3 length is 14 residues. The germline gives CDR1 LNHDA, CDR2 SQIVND (reference sequence). V was cut by 4 bases and J by 6 bases, with 13 bases left in between.

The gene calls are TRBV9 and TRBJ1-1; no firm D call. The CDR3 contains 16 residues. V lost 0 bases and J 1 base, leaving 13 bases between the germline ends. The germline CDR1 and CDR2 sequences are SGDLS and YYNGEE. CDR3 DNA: TGTGCCAGCAGCGTAGAGGGCGGGAAGGGGAACACTGAAGCTTTCTTT. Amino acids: CASSVEGGKGNTEAFF.

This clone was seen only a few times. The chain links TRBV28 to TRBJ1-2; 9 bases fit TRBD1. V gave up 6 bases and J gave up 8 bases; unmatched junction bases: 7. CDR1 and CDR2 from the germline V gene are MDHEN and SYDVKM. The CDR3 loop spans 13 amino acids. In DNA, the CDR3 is TGTGCCAGCAGCCAACAGGGGGCGGTAGGCTACACCTTC. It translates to CASSQQGAVGYTF.

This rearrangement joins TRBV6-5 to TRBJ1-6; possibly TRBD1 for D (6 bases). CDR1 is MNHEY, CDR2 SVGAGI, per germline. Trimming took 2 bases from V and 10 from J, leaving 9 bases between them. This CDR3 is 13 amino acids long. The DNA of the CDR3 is TGTGCCAGCAGTTACCAAAGGGGGTCACCCCTCCACTTT. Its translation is CASSYQRGSPLHF.

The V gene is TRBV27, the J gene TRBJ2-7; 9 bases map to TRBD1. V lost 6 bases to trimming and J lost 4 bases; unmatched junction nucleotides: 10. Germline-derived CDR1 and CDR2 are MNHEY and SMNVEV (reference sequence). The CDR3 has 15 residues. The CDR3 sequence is CASSRKGQGAYEQYF. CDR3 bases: TGTGCCAGCAGCCGAAAGGGACAGGGAGCATACGAGCAGTACTTC.

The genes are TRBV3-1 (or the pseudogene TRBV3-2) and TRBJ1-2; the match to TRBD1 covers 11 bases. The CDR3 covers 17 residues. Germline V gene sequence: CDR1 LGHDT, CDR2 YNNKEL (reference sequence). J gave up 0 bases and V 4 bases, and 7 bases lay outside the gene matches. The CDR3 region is CASSRSGTGGPNYGYTF. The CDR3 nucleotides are TGTGCCAGCAGCCGATCCGGGACAGGGGGACCTAACTATGGCTACACCTTC.

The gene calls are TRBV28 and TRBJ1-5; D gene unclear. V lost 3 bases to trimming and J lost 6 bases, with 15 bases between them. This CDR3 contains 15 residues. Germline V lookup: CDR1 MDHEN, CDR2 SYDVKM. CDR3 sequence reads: CASSFQLGIGQPQHF. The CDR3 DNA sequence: TGTGCCAGCAGTTTTCAGTTGGGGATAGGTCAGCCCCAGCATTTT. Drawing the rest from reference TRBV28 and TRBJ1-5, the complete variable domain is DVKVTQSSRYLVKRTGEKVFLECVQDMDHENMFWYRQDPGLGLRLIYFSYDVKMKEKGDIPEGYSVSREKKERFSLILESASTNQTSMYLCASSFQLGIGQPQHFGDGTRLSIL.

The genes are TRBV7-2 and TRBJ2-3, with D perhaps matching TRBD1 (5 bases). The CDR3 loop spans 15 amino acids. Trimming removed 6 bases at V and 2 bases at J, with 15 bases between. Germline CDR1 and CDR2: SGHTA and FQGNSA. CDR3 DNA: TGTGCCAGCAGGGACAAGGGGCACCCCACAGATACGCAGTATTTT. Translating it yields CASRDKGHPTDTQYF.

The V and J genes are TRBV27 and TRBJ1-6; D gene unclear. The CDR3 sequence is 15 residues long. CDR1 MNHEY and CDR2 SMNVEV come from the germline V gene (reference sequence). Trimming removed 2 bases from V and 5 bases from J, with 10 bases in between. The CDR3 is CASSLRIPDNSPLHF. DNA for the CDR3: TGTGCCAGCAGTTTACGGATCCCCGATAATTCACCCCTCCACTTT.

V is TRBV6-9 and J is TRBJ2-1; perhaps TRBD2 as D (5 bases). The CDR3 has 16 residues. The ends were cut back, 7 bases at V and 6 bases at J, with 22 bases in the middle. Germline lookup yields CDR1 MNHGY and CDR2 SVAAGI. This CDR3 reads CASTNPVSWTFNEQFF. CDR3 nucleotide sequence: TGTGCCAGCACCAACCCCGTGAGTTGGACTTTCAATGAGCAGTTCTTC.

In DNA form, the CDR3 reads TGTGCCAGCAGAAGATCTGGGGCCAACGTCCTGACTTTC. Translation: CASRRSGANVLTF. The chain is built from TRBV27 and TRBJ2-6; D remains ambiguous. The CDR3 loop spans 13 amino acids. V lost 6 bases to trimming and J lost 1 base, with 4 bases between them. Germline CDR1 MNHEY, CDR2 SMNVEV (reference sequence).

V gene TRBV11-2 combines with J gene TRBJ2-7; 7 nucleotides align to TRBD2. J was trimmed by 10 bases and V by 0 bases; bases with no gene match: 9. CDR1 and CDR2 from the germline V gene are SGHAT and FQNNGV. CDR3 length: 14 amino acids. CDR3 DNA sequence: TGTGCCAGCAGCTTAGAAGGCTGGCTAGCGGCCCAGTACTTC. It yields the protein CASSLEGWLAAQYF.